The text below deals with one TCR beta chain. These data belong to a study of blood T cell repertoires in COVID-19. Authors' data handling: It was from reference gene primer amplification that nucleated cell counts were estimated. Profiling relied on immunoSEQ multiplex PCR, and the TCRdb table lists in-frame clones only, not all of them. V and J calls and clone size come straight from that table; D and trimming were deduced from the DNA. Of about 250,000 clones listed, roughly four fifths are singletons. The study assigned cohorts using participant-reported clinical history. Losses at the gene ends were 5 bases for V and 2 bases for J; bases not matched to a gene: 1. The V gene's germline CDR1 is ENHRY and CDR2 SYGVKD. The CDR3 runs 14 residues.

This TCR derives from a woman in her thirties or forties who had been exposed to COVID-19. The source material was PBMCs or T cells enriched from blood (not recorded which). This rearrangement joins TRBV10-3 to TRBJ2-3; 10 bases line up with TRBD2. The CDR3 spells CAISSGGDTDTQYF. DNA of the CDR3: TGTGCCATCAGTAGCGGGGGGGACACAGATACGCAGTATTTT.